These T cell receptor beta chains were read from a single sample in a study of blood T cell repertoires in COVID-19. Clones were sequenced by immunoSEQ multiplex PCR, and TCRdb holds only the in-frame ones, with some missing. The sample comprises 150,000 to 180,000 clones, roughly 80% of which are singletons, and about 12% rests with the top ten. Sequenced sample: peripheral blood. The receptors stem from a woman between 55 and 75 years old with COVID-19, enrolled during active disease. Each CDR3 is given with its conserved first and last residue. The order of the fields is V gene, J gene, D gene, clone size, CDR3 protein, CDR3 DNA. The D gene is left open where the match is weak. Rows give clone size only sometimes, using once, few, many, or a class for an expanded clone.

TRBV7-8,TRBJ1-1,.,.,CASSLKRAGENTEAFF,TGTGCCAGCAGCTTAAAGAGGGCAGGCGAGAACACTGAAGCTTTCTTT
TRBV7-3,TRBJ2-1,TRBD1,.,CASSLNTWGQGYNEQFF,TGTGCCAGCAGCTTAAATACTTGGGGACAGGGTTACAATGAGCAGTTCTTC
TRBV6-5,TRBJ1-5,TRBD1,.,CASRRTGSNQPQHF,TGTGCCAGCAGGAGGACAGGGTCCAATCAGCCCCAGCATTTT
TRBV15,TRBJ2-6,.,.,CATSITASGANVLTF,TGTGCCACCAGTATTACAGCCTCTGGGGCCAACGTCCTGACTTTC
TRBV14,TRBJ1-1,.,.,CASSRASYTEAFF,TGTGCCAGCAGCCGGGCCTCCTACACTGAAGCTTTCTTT
TRBV7-2,TRBJ2-1,TRBD2,.,CASSLTSGRAGEQFF,TGTGCCAGCAGCTTGACTAGCGGGAGAGCTGGTGAGCAGTTCTTC
TRBV5-6,TRBJ1-4,.,.,CASSPFLTNEKLFF,TGTGCCAGCAGCCCCTTTCTGACTAATGAAAAACTGTTTTTT
TRBV23-1,TRBJ1-4,.,few,CASTPYGANEKLFF,TGCGCCAGCACCCCCTATGGGGCGAATGAAAAACTGTTTTTT
TRBV7-3,TRBJ2-3,TRBD1,.,CASSLTGYRGVDTQYF,TGTGCCAGCAGCTTAACAGGGTACAGGGGAGTAGATACGCAGTATTTT
TRBV28,TRBJ1-1,.,.,CASSPPWNTEAFF,TGTGCCAGCAGTCCTCCCTGGAACACTGAAGCTTTCTTT
TRBV4-1,TRBJ2-3,TRBD2,.,CASRLLAGRTDTQYF,TGCGCCAGCCGCCTTTTAGCGGGAAGGACAGATACGCAGTATTTT
TRBV5-5,TRBJ1-1,.,.,CASRTRGGWIRGMNTEAFF,TGTGCCAGCAGGACACGTGGCGGTTGGATCAGAGGGATGAACACTGAAGCTTTCTTT
TRBV10-2,TRBJ1-5,.,.,CASRGDGNQPQHF,TGCGCCAGCAGGGGAGATGGCAATCAGCCCCAGCATTTT
TRBV24-1,TRBJ2-2,.,.,CATSDPGSPTGELFF,TGTGCCACCAGTGACCCCGGGTCGCCCACCGGGGAGCTGTTTTTT
TRBV19,TRBJ2-1,TRBD2,.,CASSIFGPAGGTYNEQFF,TGTGCCAGTAGTATATTTGGGCCAGCGGGAGGTACCTACAATGAGCAGTTCTTC
TRBV5-6,TRBJ2-5,TRBD1,.,CASSILRGRGETQYF,TGTGCCAGCAGCATACTCAGGGGGCGAGGGGAGACCCAGTACTTC
TRBV9,TRBJ1-2,.,.,CASSVGAGSYGYTF,TGTGCCAGCAGCGTAGGGGCAGGGTCCTATGGCTACACCTTC
TRBV7-9,TRBJ2-4,TRBD1,once,CASSPTGTANIQYF,TGTGCCAGCAGCCCAACCGGGACAGCGAACATTCAGTACTTC
TRBV7-9,TRBJ1-1,.,.,CASSRQVLGNTEAFF,TGTGCCAGCAGCCGACAGGTTCTCGGAAACACTGAAGCTTTCTTT
TRBV11-1,TRBJ2-3,TRBD2,.,CASSATSGGATDTQYF,TGTGCCAGCAGCGCAACTAGCGGGGGGGCAACAGATACGCAGTATTTT
TRBV7-3,TRBJ1-2,.,.,CASSLQGSRGYTF,TGTGCCAGCAGCTTGCAGGGTTCTCGGGGCTACACCTTC
TRBV30,TRBJ1-2,TRBD1,few,CAWSVHGTGNYGYTF,TGTGCCTGGAGTGTACATGGGACAGGGAACTATGGCTACACCTTC
TRBV10-3,TRBJ1-2,TRBD1,.,CAISGVKLGTGDGYTF,TGTGCCATCAGTGGTGTAAAGCTCGGGACAGGGGACGGCTACACCTTC
TRBV3-1/TRBV3-2,TRBJ1-1,.,.,CASSRGGNTEAFF,TGTGCCAGCAGCCGCGGGGGGAACACTGAAGCTTTCTTT
TRBV19,TRBJ2-1,TRBD2,.,CASSMWTSGRANEQFF,TGTGCCAGTAGTATGTGGACTAGCGGGAGGGCCAATGAGCAGTTCTTC
TRBV4-1,TRBJ2-7,.,few,CASSQQNEQYF,TGCGCCAGCAGCCAACAAAACGAGCAGTACTTC
TRBV5-1,TRBJ2-4,.,.,CASSLQGRAFDIQYF,TGCGCCAGCAGCTTGCAGGGCAGGGCATTCGACATTCAGTACTTC
TRBV3-1/TRBV3-2,TRBJ1-2,.,.,CASSQDLRLYGYTF,TGTGCCAGCAGCCAAGATTTACGTCTATATGGCTACACCTTC
TRBV6-1,TRBJ1-1,TRBD1,.,CASSERDRQAFF,TGTGCCAGCAGTGAACGGGACAGACAAGCTTTCTTT
TRBV7-9,TRBJ2-7,.,.,CASSLVPDSSYEQYF,TGTGCCAGCAGCTTAGTCCCCGACAGCTCCTACGAGCAGTACTTC
TRBV2,TRBJ2-2,TRBD2,.,CASSEIGLAGSTGELFF,TGTGCCAGCAGTGAAATTGGCCTAGCGGGAAGTACCGGGGAGCTGTTTTTT
TRBV30,TRBJ1-6,TRBD1,.,CAWSVTGEAPLHF,TGTGCCTGGAGTGTAACAGGGGAGGCACCCCTCCACTTT
TRBV6-1,TRBJ1-6,TRBD1,.,CASSDPAQGVGSSPLHF,TGTGCCAGCAGTGATCCCGCTCAGGGGGTGGGGAGTTCACCCCTCCACTTT
TRBV12-3/TRBV12-4,TRBJ1-1,.,.,CASSLVRAAAFF,TGTGCCAGCAGTTTGGTGAGGGCTGCGGCTTTCTTT
TRBV7-6,TRBJ2-3,.,.,CASSSGTLQWDTQYF,TGTGCCAGCAGCTCCGGGACTCTCCAGTGGGATACGCAGTATTTT
TRBV6-5,TRBJ1-2,TRBD1,once,CASVDRVYGYTF,TGTGCCAGCGTTGACAGGGTGTATGGCTACACCTTC
TRBV7-9,TRBJ2-1,TRBD1,.,CASSLRTGGNEQFF,TGTGCCAGCAGCCTCCGGACAGGGGGAAATGAGCAGTTCTTC
TRBV4-1,TRBJ1-3,.,many,CASSSVDIDRQSGNTIYF,TGCGCCAGCAGCTCCGTAGACATCGACAGGCAATCTGGAAACACCATATATTTT
TRBV7-3,TRBJ2-1,.,once,CASSLEPLPGSEQFF,TGTGCCAGCAGCTTAGAACCCCTCCCGGGATCCGAGCAGTTCTTC
TRBV7-9,TRBJ1-1,.,few,CASGRTGNTEAFF,TGTGCCAGCGGAAGGACTGGGAACACTGAAGCTTTCTTT
TRBV30,TRBJ1-1,.,.,CAWSIRRQIRNTEAFF,TGTGCCTGGAGTATACGTCGACAGATCCGGAACACTGAAGCTTTCTTT
TRBV6-5,TRBJ1-3,TRBD1,once,CASRATGFGNTIYF,TGTGCCAGCAGGGCGACAGGGTTCGGAAACACCATATATTTT
TRBV5-8,TRBJ1-5,.,.,CASSFLVGQNQPQHF,TGTGCCAGCAGCTTCCTTGTTGGACAGAATCAGCCCCAGCATTTT
TRBV19,TRBJ1-1,.,.,CASSPRAGVITEAFF,TGTGCCAGTAGCCCACGCGCGGGGGTAATCACTGAAGCTTTCTTT
TRBV6-5,TRBJ2-2,.,few,CASSVTRGSTGELFF,TGTGCCAGCAGCGTTACCAGGGGATCCACCGGGGAGCTGTTTTTT
TRBV6-5,TRBJ2-7,TRBD2,once,CASSYTSGSNHEQYF,TGTGCCAGCAGTTACACTAGCGGGAGTAATCACGAGCAGTACTTC
TRBV7-3,TRBJ1-6,.,few,CASSTGNSPLHF,TGTGCCAGCAGTACAGGGAATTCACCCCTCCACTTT
TRBV3-1/TRBV3-2,TRBJ2-7,.,few,CASSQLWRGEQYF,TGTGCCAGCAGCCAATTGTGGAGAGGCGAGCAGTACTTC